One sample yielded the 16 T cell receptor beta chains listed below, sequenced in a study of siplizumab effects on memory and regulatory T cells. Data came from immunoSEQ multiplex PCR; TCRdb stores just in-frame clones and leaves some out. The sample consists of tens of thousands of clones, 96% of them appearing once. Sequences were obtained from naive CD8+ T cells sorted from blood. The receptors shown here come from a human donor in good health.

CDR3 residues: CAISESGQGIAQPQHF. The DNA of the CDR3 is TGTGCCATCAGTGAGTCGGGGCAGGGTATTGCTCAGCCCCAGCATTTT. The chain carries TRBV10-3 and TRBJ1-5; tentative D call: TRBD1 (5 bases). Trimming took off 0 bases at V and 6 bases at J, with 15 bases between the two ends. The CDR3 runs to 16 residues. Per germline, CDR1 ENHRY and CDR2 SYGVKD.

The chain employs TRBV20-1 and TRBJ2-3; the D gene is possibly TRBD2 (6 bases). The germline gives CDR1 DFQATT, CDR2 SNEGSKA (reference sequence). Trimming took off 6 bases at V and 4 bases at J, with 8 bases between the two ends. The CDR3 length is 11 residues. CDR3 sequence (DNA): TGCAGTGCACTAGCCCCAGATACGCAGTATTTT. Translation: CSALAPDTQYF.

J is TRBJ1-5 and V is TRBV27; no clear D. This CDR3 has 12 residues. Germline loops: CDR1 MNHEY, CDR2 SMNVEV (reference sequence). The V and J ends lost 6 bases and 3 bases respectively, with 6 bases between them. Here the CDR3 DNA reads TGTGCCAGCAGCGGGTCCAATCAGCCCCAGCATTTT. Amino acid sequence: CASSGSNQPQHF.

The chain uses TRBV27 and TRBJ2-1; maybe TRBD1 (6 bases). Germline CDR1 MNHEY, CDR2 SMNVEV (reference sequence). The CDR3 contains 13 residues. V was shortened by 2 bases and J by 10 bases, with 12 bases between the two germline ends. The CDR3 is CASSLGQPGEQFF. The CDR3 DNA reads TGTGCCAGCAGTTTAGGACAGCCCGGGGAGCAGTTCTTC.

The rearrangement uses TRBV4-1 and TRBJ2-4, with TRBD2 identical over 12 bases. In germline, CDR1 is MGHRA, CDR2 YSYEKL. This CDR3 is built from 18 residues. The V gene end was trimmed by 1 base and the J gene end by 6 bases; junction bases not matched to a gene: 10. CDR3 bases: TGCGCCAGCAGCCAAGGTTCTAGCGGGGGGGCTTATGGAAACATTCAGTACTTC. Its translation is CASSQGSSGGAYGNIQYF.

This clone has only one observation. The V call is TRBV30, the J call TRBJ2-2; a possible D gene is TRBD1 (5 bases). V lost 2 bases and J 5 bases, leaving 21 bases between the germline ends. Germline V gene lookup returns CDR1 GTSNPN and CDR2 SVGIG (reference sequence). The CDR3 length is 17 residues. The CDR3 reads CAWSPGSHIPGTGELFF. DNA of the CDR3: TGTGCCTGGAGTCCCGGATCCCACATTCCAGGGACCGGGGAGCTGTTTTTT. The complete variable domain, with remaining parts taken from reference TRBV30 and TRBJ2-2, reads SQTIHQWPATLVQPVGSPLSLECTVEGTSNPNLYWYRQAAGRGLQLLFYSVGIGQISSEVPQNLSASRPQDRQFILSSKKLLLSDSGFYLCAWSPGSHIPGTGELFFGEGSRLTVL.

The chain uses TRBV19 and TRBJ1-6; a weak D match, TRBD1 (6 bases). The CDR3 totals 15 residues. CDR1 is LNHDA and CDR2 is SQIVND in the germline V gene (reference sequence). Trimming pared 1 base from V and 7 bases from J, leaving 11 bases between. The CDR3 spells CASSIGSRGNSPLHF. DNA for the CDR3: TGTGCCAGTAGTATAGGAAGCAGGGGAAATTCACCCCTCCACTTT.

V and J are TRBV9 and TRBJ2-3, with D perhaps matching TRBD2 (5 bases). Germline V gene lookup returns CDR1 SGDLS and CDR2 YYNGEE. The CDR3 covers 16 residues. V was trimmed by 4 bases and J by 2 bases, leaving 17 bases between them. The CDR3 DNA follows: TGTGCCAGCAGCCCTGAGAGCGGCGGTCCCACAGATACGCAGTATTTT. Protein product: CASSPESGGPTDTQYF.

This clone was seen once. The chain combines TRBV19 with TRBJ2-1, with 7 bases lining up with TRBD1. CDR3 size: 14 residues. CDR1 and CDR2 (germline): LNHDA, SQIVND (reference sequence). J lost 2 bases, V lost 5 bases, and 3 bases had no gene match. The CDR3 here is CASSPGTAYNEQFF. The CDR3 DNA is TGTGCCAGTAGTCCCGGGACAGCCTACAATGAGCAGTTCTTC.

This chain connects TRBV6-5 to TRBJ1-6; 9 positions agree with TRBD1. The CDR3 spans 15 residues. Trimming cost V 6 bases and J 9 bases; bases outside gene matches: 9. CDR1 is MNHEY, CDR2 SVGAGI, per germline. The CDR3 DNA follows: TGTGCCAGCAGCCTAGAGGGGACAGGGATTTCACCCCTCCACTTT. This gives the protein CASSLEGTGISPLHF.

The J gene is TRBJ2-5, the V gene TRBV5-4, with 12 bases fitting TRBD2. This CDR3 comprises 13 residues. Germline CDR1 and CDR2: SGHNT and YYREEE (reference sequence). V dropped 0 bases and J dropped 14; count of bases not matched to a gene: 5. Here the CDR3 DNA reads TGTGCCAGCAGCTTGGGCCTAGCGGGGGGGCAATACTTC. Encoded protein: CASSLGLAGGQYF.

The genes are TRBV9 and TRBJ1-1; weak D call: TRBD1 (5 bases). CDR3 size: 14 residues. V was trimmed by 3 bases and J by 1 base, leaving 10 bases between them. Germline values: CDR1 SGDLS, CDR2 YYNGEE. The CDR3 DNA sequence: TGTGCCAGCAGCGCCGCTACAGGGAACACTGAAGCTTTCTTT. It is translated as CASSAATGNTEAFF.

V and J are TRBV5-4 and TRBJ2-7; D is ambiguous. Germline V lookup: CDR1 SGHNT, CDR2 YYREEE (reference sequence). Trimming removed 4 bases from V and 3 bases from J, with 14 bases in between. The length of the CDR3 is 14 residues. DNA of the CDR3: TGTGCCAGCAGCCCAGGAAACACCTACTACGAGCAGTACTTC. Protein: CASSPGNTYYEQYF.

The chain links TRBV4-2 to TRBJ1-2, with unresolved D. The germline V gene encodes CDR1 LGHNA and CDR2 YNFKEQ. The CDR3 loop spans 15 amino acids. V was clipped by 3 bases and J by 7 bases, with 18 bases between them. In DNA, the CDR3 is TGTGCCAGCAGCCAGAACGACGGGGTTCGGGGTGGCTACACCTTC. Protein: CASSQNDGVRGGYTF.

The V gene is TRBV27, the J gene TRBJ1-1; TRBD1 might be the D (5 bases). Germline V gene lookup returns CDR1 MNHEY and CDR2 SMNVEV (reference sequence). Trimming took 3 bases from V and 2 from J, leaving 10 bases between them. The CDR3 sequence is 14 residues long. The CDR3 DNA reads as TGTGCCAGCAGTTTCAGTCAGGGCAACACTGAAGCTTTCTTT. Protein sequence: CASSFSQGNTEAFF.

This chain connects TRBV27 to TRBJ1-1; D is possibly TRBD1 (5 bases). The germline V gene has CDR1 MNHEY and CDR2 SMNVEV (reference sequence). Between the trimmed V and J ends, which lost 6 bases and 2 bases, there was a span of 13 bases. The length of the CDR3 is 14 residues. CDR3 sequence (DNA): TGTGCCAGCAGCCTGGGGACGGGCAACACTGAAGCTTTCTTT. Translation gives CASSLGTGNTEAFF.